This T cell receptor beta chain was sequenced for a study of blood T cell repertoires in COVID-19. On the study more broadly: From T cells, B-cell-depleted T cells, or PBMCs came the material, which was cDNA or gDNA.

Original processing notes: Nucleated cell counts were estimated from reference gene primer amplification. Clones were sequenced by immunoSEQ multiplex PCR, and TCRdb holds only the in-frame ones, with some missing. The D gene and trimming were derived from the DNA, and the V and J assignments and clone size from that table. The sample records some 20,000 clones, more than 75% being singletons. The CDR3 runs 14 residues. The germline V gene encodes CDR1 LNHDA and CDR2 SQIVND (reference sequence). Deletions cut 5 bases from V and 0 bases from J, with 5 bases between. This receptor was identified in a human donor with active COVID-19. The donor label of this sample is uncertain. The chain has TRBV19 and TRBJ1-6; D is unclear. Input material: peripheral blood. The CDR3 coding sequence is TGTGCCAGTAGTCTAAGCTCCTATAATTCACCCCTCCACTTT. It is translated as CASSLSSYNSPLHF.